This TCR beta chain was captured by sequencing in a study of T cell responses to AZD1222 COVID-19 vaccine. Method: immunoSEQ multiplex PCR; TCRdb's copy keeps in-frame clones and lacks some. In the table there are around 120,000 clones, approximately 85% of which are singletons. Findings of the study overall: Most donors were white British, females outnumbered males, and clonal diversity was possibly underestimated. When two AZD1222 doses had been given, Spike-specific TCR breadth and depth rose. Sampling captured repertoires only after the peak T cell response. Regions 160-218 and 743-854 dominated among vaccine-associated CD4 TCRs spanning spike.

This CDR3 is built from 13 residues. V dropped 4 bases and J dropped 6 bases, with 13 bases sitting between them. Germline assignment: CDR1 SGHTA and CDR2 FQGNSA. With regard to this clone: The antigen remains unidentified.

Sequenced material: peripheral blood, taken on day 0 of AZD1222 vaccination. This TCR was recovered from an adult in good health. This chain connects TRBV7-2 to TRBJ2-7, with no clear D. CDR3 sequence reads: CASSSQPSTEQYF. The CDR3 DNA is TGTGCCAGCAGCTCACAACCCTCCACCGAGCAGTACTTC.